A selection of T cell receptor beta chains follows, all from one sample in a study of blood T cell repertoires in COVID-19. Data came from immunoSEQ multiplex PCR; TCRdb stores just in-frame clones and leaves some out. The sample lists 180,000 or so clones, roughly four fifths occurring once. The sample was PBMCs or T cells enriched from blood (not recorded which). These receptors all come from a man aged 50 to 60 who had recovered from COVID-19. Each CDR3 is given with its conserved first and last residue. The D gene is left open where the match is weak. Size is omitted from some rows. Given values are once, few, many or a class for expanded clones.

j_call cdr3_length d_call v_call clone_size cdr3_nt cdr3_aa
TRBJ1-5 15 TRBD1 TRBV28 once TGTGCCAGCAGTCTTCCAGGGGGCGGCAATCAGCCCCAGCATTTT CASSLPGGGNQPQHF
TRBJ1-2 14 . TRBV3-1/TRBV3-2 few TGTGCCAGCAGCCAAGGACTTCCGGGAACCGGTCACACCTTC CASSQGLPGTGHTF
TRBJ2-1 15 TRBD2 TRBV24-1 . TGTGCCACCAGTGATTATGGCGGGAGAGGTAATGAGCAGTTCTTC CATSDYGGRGNEQFF
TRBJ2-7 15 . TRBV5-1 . TGCGCCAGCAGCTTGGTGAGTCAGGGTTCCTACGAGCAGTACTTC CASSLVSQGSYEQYF
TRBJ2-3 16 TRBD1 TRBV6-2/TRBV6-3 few TGTGCCAGCAGTACGTCACCCGGGACAGGGAGGGATACGCAGTATTTT CASSTSPGTGRDTQYF
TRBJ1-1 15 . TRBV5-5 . TGTGCCAGCAGCCGCTTGACAGGCGATAACACTGAAGCTTTCTTT CASSRLTGDNTEAFF
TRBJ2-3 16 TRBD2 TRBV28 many TGTGCCAGCAGTTTTCTAGCGGGCCCGACCCCCAATACGCAGTATTTT CASSFLAGPTPNTQYF
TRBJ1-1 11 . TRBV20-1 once TGCAGAGGGAGGGAGAACACTGAAGCTTTCTTT CRGRENTEAFF
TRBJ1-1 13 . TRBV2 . TGTGCCAGCGTGTCAGACTTGAACACTGAAGCTTTCTTT CASVSDLNTEAFF
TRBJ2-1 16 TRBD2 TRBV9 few TGTGCCAGCAGCCCGCGGGGGAGCGGGAGGGCCAGTGAGCAGTTCTTC CASSPRGSGRASEQFF
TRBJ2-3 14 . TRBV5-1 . TGCGCCAGCAGCGGGGGGACAGACACAGATACGCAGTATTTT CASSGGTDTDTQYF
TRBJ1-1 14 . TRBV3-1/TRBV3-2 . TGTGCCAGCAGTCTAAGACCCAGAGGGAGTGAAGCTTTCTTT CASSLRPRGSEAFF